Following are 18 T cell receptor beta chains from one sample sequenced in a study of blood T cell repertoires in COVID-19. TCRdb's table, derived via immunoSEQ multiplex PCR, lists solely in-frame clones and lacks some. Of 150,000 to 200,000 clones detected, roughly 83% appear once; the ten largest clones hold less than 3.5%. Sequenced input: peripheral blood. The source of these receptors is a woman aged 60 to 75 with acute or convalescent COVID-19.

J is TRBJ1-3 and V is TRBV4-1; a weak D match, TRBD1 (5 bases). Deletions cut 0 bases from V and 0 bases from J, with 9 bases between. CDR3 length: 16 residues. Germline-derived CDR1 and CDR2 are MGHRA and YSYEKL. CDR3 sequence (DNA): TGCGCCAGCAGCCAAGATCGGGGGAACTCTGGAAACACCATATATTTT. It yields the protein CASSQDRGNSGNTIYF.

This clone occurred once. V is TRBV15 and J is TRBJ2-1, with a tentative D call TRBD2 (6 bases). The CDR3 covers 20 residues. Germline V gene data show CDR1 as LNHNV and CDR2 as YYDKDF (reference sequence). Trimming cost V 0 bases and J 0 bases, with 21 bases left between them. CDR3 in amino acids: CATSRETSSQIGSSYNEQFF. The CDR3 DNA reads TGTGCCACCAGCAGAGAGACTAGTTCCCAAATTGGGAGCTCCTACAATGAGCAGTTCTTC.

This chain connects TRBV7-2 to TRBJ2-6; a possible D gene is TRBD1 (6 bases). Trimming left V 1 base short and J 0 bases short, with 10 bases between. The germline gives CDR1 SGHTA, CDR2 FQGNSA. The CDR3 has 17 amino acids. CDR3 sequence reads: CASSLGQVNSGANVLTF. The CDR3 nucleotides are TGTGCCAGCAGCTTAGGACAGGTGAACTCTGGGGCCAACGTCCTGACTTTC.

The V and J genes are TRBV5-1 and TRBJ2-5, with 11 bases lining up with TRBD2. The CDR3 extends over 18 amino acids. Germline trimming cut 0 bases from V and 5 bases from J; bases unmatched to any gene: 12. Germline V gives CDR1 SGHRS, CDR2 YFSETQ. The CDR3 loop reads CASSLANSGGAFRETQYF. The DNA for the CDR3 is TGCGCCAGCAGCTTGGCAAATAGCGGGGGGGCCTTTAGGGAGACCCAGTACTTC.

This clone was found once. The chain joins TRBV6-6 to TRBJ2-1; 13 bases map to TRBD2. J was trimmed by 6 bases and V by 8 bases; bases with no gene match: 7. Germline-derived CDR1 and CDR2 are MNHNY and SVGAGI (reference sequence). The CDR3 contains 15 residues. In nucleotides, the CDR3 is TGTGCCAGCTTCACTAGCGGGGGGGCCGCCAATGAGCAGTTCTTC. Translating it yields CASFTSGGAANEQFF.

This rearrangement joins TRBV19 to TRBJ2-7; D is perhaps TRBD2 (6 bases). V was cut by 4 bases and J by 4 bases, with 14 bases left in between. The germline V gene encodes CDR1 LNHDA and CDR2 SQIVND (reference sequence). There are 14 residues in the CDR3. The DNA of the CDR3 is TGTGCCAGTAGTACCGTCTTTGGGGGGTACGAGCAGTACTTC. This codes for CASSTVFGGYEQYF.

This clone appeared a single time. V and J are TRBV5-1 and TRBJ2-5; TRBD2 matches at 14 bases. The V segment lost 0 bases and the J segment 7 bases; nucleotides outside the gene matches: 5. Germline V CDR1 and CDR2: SGHRS, YFSETQ. The CDR3 consists of 16 residues. The CDR3 sequence: CASSLDGTSGGRTQYF. CDR3 bases: TGCGCCAGCAGCTTGGACGGGACTAGCGGGGGACGGACCCAGTACTTC.

The rearrangement joins TRBV7-9 to TRBJ1-1; D gene ambiguous. Germline V gene data show CDR1 as SEHNR and CDR2 as FQNEAQ (reference sequence). Trimming pared 1 base from V and 5 bases from J, leaving 14 bases between. The CDR3 is 15 residues long. The CDR3 is CASSLDGIDTTEAFF. The CDR3 DNA reads as TGTGCCAGCAGCTTAGATGGTATCGACACTACTGAAGCTTTCTTT.

This chain uses TRBV5-4 with TRBJ2-2, with 7 bases lining up with TRBD1. V lost 3 bases, J lost 0 bases, and 2 bases stayed unmatched. CDR1 and CDR2 (germline): SGHNT, YYREEE (reference sequence). This CDR3 region has 15 residues. The CDR3 DNA follows: TGTGCCAGCAGCTGGGACAGCCCGAACACCGGGGAGCTGTTTTTT. Protein product: CASSWDSPNTGELFF.

The chain has TRBV6-6 and TRBJ2-1, with 8 bases matching TRBD2. Per the germline V gene, CDR1 is MNHNY and CDR2 is SVGAGI (reference sequence). With 5 bases clipped from V and 2 bases from J, the junction kept 11 bases outside the gene matches. This CDR3 contains 17 residues. Here the CDR3 DNA reads TGTGCCAGCAGTCCGTATTTAAGCGGGGGCCCCTACAATGAGCAGTTCTTC. Residues: CASSPYLSGGPYNEQFF.

The genes are TRBV5-4 and TRBJ2-7; 7 bases line up with TRBD1. This CDR3 spans 15 amino acids. Losses at the gene ends were 4 bases for V and 4 bases for J; bases not matched to a gene: 11. Germline V CDR1 and CDR2: SGHNT, YYREEE (reference sequence). The CDR3 spells CASSAGTVGFYEQYF. CDR3 in DNA: TGTGCCAGCAGCGCCGGGACAGTCGGGTTTTACGAGCAGTACTTC.

This clone was seen more than once but under ten times. V and J are TRBV25-1 and TRBJ1-2; tentatively, D is TRBD1 (6 bases). The CDR3 sequence is 14 residues long. V was shortened by 6 bases and J by 5 bases, with 16 bases between the two germline ends. From germline, CDR1 is MGHDK and CDR2 SYGVNS. The CDR3 nucleotides read TGTGCCAGCAGCCCCCCCCAGGGGCGTTATGGCTACACCTTC. This translates into CASSPPQGRYGYTF.

As DNA, the CDR3 is TGTGCCAGCGCCGAGAATTGGGGGCACAACAATGAGCAGTTCTTC. Its translation: CASAENWGHNNEQFF. This rearrangement joins TRBV19 to TRBJ2-1; tentatively, D is TRBD1 (6 bases). The length of the CDR3 is 15 residues. CDR1 and CDR2 from the germline V gene are LNHDA and SQIVND (reference sequence). V was clipped by 9 bases and J by 5 bases, with 20 bases between them.

This chain connects TRBV14 to TRBJ2-1; the D gene is possibly TRBD2 (5 bases). V lost 3 bases and J 7 bases, leaving 10 bases between the germline ends. The CDR3 is made up of 13 amino acids. The germline V gene has CDR1 SGHDN and CDR2 FVKESK. The chain's CDR3 is CASSQVGGNEQFF. CDR3 nucleotides: TGTGCCAGCAGCCAGGTAGGCGGGAATGAGCAGTTCTTC.

The V call is TRBV4-3, the J call TRBJ1-5, with TRBD1 matching 8 bases. J was trimmed by 7 bases and V by 0 bases; bases with no gene match: 8. The CDR3 totals 16 residues. CDR1 is LGHNA, CDR2 YSLEER, per germline. The CDR3, as DNA: TGCGCCAGCAGCCAAGATAAGAACAGGGGGACACAGCCCCAGCATTTT. This encodes CASSQDKNRGTQPQHF.

This clone was detected only once. In DNA form, the CDR3 reads TGTGCCAGCAGCTCGGCCGGGACAGGGAGAGAGACCCAGTACTTC. Protein sequence: CASSSAGTGRETQYF. The V gene is TRBV7-2, the J gene TRBJ2-5; 9 bases match TRBD1. This CDR3 comprises 15 residues. Trimming took 4 bases from V and 4 from J; bases not matched to a gene: 7. Germline V gives CDR1 SGHTA, CDR2 FQGNSA.

The V call is TRBV7-6, the J call TRBJ1-5; tentative D call: TRBD1 (5 bases). Trimming took off 1 base at V and 2 bases at J, with 12 bases between the two ends. The CDR3 loop spans 16 amino acids. Per the germline V gene, CDR1 is SGHVS and CDR2 is FNYEAQ. In DNA form, the CDR3 reads TGTGCCAGCAGCTTAGGGGGCAGGGCTGGCAATCAGCCCCAGCATTTT. This gives the protein CASSLGGRAGNQPQHF.

The V gene is TRBV7-9, the J gene TRBJ1-4; possibly TRBD1 for D (5 bases). V was clipped by 5 bases and J by 3 bases, with 16 bases between them. Germline-derived CDR1 and CDR2 are SEHNR and FQNEAQ (reference sequence). This CDR3 is built from 16 residues. CDR3 bases: TGTGCCAGCAGCCCTGGGAGGGGCGGAGCTAATGAAAAACTGTTTTTT. This translates into CASSPGRGGANEKLFF.